The entry below describes one TCR beta chain. V shed 0 bases and J shed 4 bases, with 8 bases lying between them. CDR1 and CDR2 (germline): MNHEY, SVGAGI. This CDR3 has 14 residues. The sample originates from a study of blood T cell repertoires in COVID-19. Study details: The study drew acute and convalescent COVID-19 samples from the United States, Italy and Spain. Sources were T cells, B-cell-depleted T cells, or PBMCs; the material itself was cDNA or gDNA.

Method: immunoSEQ multiplex PCR; TCRdb's copy keeps in-frame clones and lacks some. The sample shows about 82,000 clones, around 83% of them seen only once. The chain joins TRBV6-5 to TRBJ2-3, with D perhaps matching TRBD1 (6 bases). Source material: peripheral blood. This sequence was found in a woman aged 55 to 70 with acute or convalescent COVID-19. CDR3 amino acids: CASSYSRGSDTQYF. In DNA, the CDR3 is TGTGCCAGCAGTTACTCGAGGGGGTCAGATACGCAGTATTTT.